This T cell receptor beta chain comes out of a study of shared clonotypes between healthy human individuals. Study conclusions and caveats: Blood alone was sampled, and tissue repertoires likely differ. Clonotypes that were shared across a handful of donors made up 4% to 6% of naive CD4 clonotypes. Non-shared clonotypes were found to have lower generation probabilities than the clonotypes that were shared by all four of the sorted-subset donors.

The CDR3 runs 14 residues. Germline assignment: CDR1 SGHNT and CDR2 YYREEE (reference sequence). V lost 4 bases to trimming and J lost 0 bases, with 11 bases between them. TCRdb's copy holds only in-frame clones and misses some; the assay was immunoSEQ multiplex PCR. The top ten hold approximately 1% of the sample, which has some 2 million clones, about 95% seen once. Only one count was recorded for this clone. Its cognate antigen is unknown. CD8 cells regarded as naive lacked CD45RO, were positively chosen for CCR7, and omitted terminally differentiated effector memory CD45RA+ cells. Material for sequencing was naive CD8+ T cells sorted from blood. The chain links TRBV5-4 to TRBJ2-7; D remains unclear. The sequence came from a man younger than 30 in good health. The CDR3 sequence: CASSPRTSSYEQYF. In DNA, the CDR3 is TGTGCCAGCAGCCCGAGGACCAGCTCCTACGAGCAGTACTTC.